This TCR beta chain is drawn from a study of blood T cell repertoires in COVID-19. Study in general: Sites in the United States, Italy and Spain provided acute and convalescent COVID-19 samples.

Under the authors' procedure: For nucleated cells, counts were estimated from reference gene primer amplification. Produced via immunoSEQ multiplex PCR; TCRdb's table is partial and in-frame only. The V and J calls and clone size were taken over from that table, and D and trimming were inferred from the DNA. The sample consists of roughly 500,000 clones, approximately 85% of them appearing once. This CDR3 comprises 14 residues. V was cut by 5 bases and J by 2 bases, with 12 bases left in between. CDR1 is MNHEY and CDR2 is SVGAGI in the germline V gene. This receptor was taken from a human donor in a cohort sampled during active COVID-19. Material for sequencing was peripheral blood. The gene calls are TRBV6-5 and TRBJ2-5; a possible D gene is TRBD2 (5 bases). The CDR3 coding sequence is TGTGCCAGCAGTAGTGTGCGGGCGCAAGAGACCCAGTACTTC. Encoded protein: CASSSVRAQETQYF.